Shown below are 28 T cell receptor beta chains from a single sample sequenced in a study of cytotoxic CD8 clonotypes in ibrutinib-treated CLL. The table came from immunoSEQ multiplex PCR; TCRdb's copy has only in-frame clones and leaves some out. This table has 130,000 or so clones, 79% appearing once. The sample was PBMCs, taken after 12 months of ibrutinib treatment. These receptor sequences come from a human donor with chronic lymphocytic leukemia.

CDR3 in amino acids: CASSARTDQETQYF. The CDR3 DNA is TGTGCCAGCAGTGCTAGGACGGACCAAGAGACCCAGTACTTC. The chain uses TRBV2 and TRBJ2-5; no definite D call. Trimming pared 4 bases from V and 0 bases from J, leaving 9 bases between. The CDR3 has 14 residues. The germline CDR1 and CDR2 sequences are SNHLY and FYNNEI.

The chain is built from TRBV7-9 and TRBJ1-2; 9 bases map to TRBD1. This CDR3 comprises 12 residues. V dropped 6 bases and J dropped 7; count of bases not matched to a gene: 3. Germline CDR1 reads SEHNR; CDR2 reads FQNEAQ (reference sequence). CDR3 sequence: CASRTGGTGYTF. The CDR3 DNA follows: TGTGCCAGCAGGACAGGGGGTACTGGCTACACCTTC.

The V gene is TRBV4-2, the J gene TRBJ1-1, with 8 bases aligning to TRBD1. The V segment lost 0 bases and the J segment 12 bases; nucleotides outside the gene matches: 9. This CDR3 contains 14 residues. Germline V lookup: CDR1 LGHNA, CDR2 YNFKEQ. CDR3 region: CASSQEILDRESFF. The CDR3 coding sequence is TGTGCCAGCAGCCAAGAGATCCTGGACAGGGAATCTTTCTTT.

The gene calls are TRBV11-1 and TRBJ2-3; D may be TRBD1 (6 bases). V lost 5 bases and J lost 6, with 9 bases in between. This CDR3 has 12 residues. Germline CDR1 reads SGHAT; CDR2 reads FQDESV (reference sequence). The CDR3 DNA sequence: TGTGCCAGCAGCAGGGGGTCGGATACGCAGTATTTT. As protein: CASSRGSDTQYF.

This chain uses TRBV7-8 with TRBJ2-3, with 11 bases matching TRBD2. CDR1 is SGHVS, CDR2 FQNEAQ, per germline. V was clipped by 1 base and J by 7 bases; unmatched bases: 13. The CDR3 is 18 amino acids. The CDR3 reads CASSLDGTSGIWGNTQYF. As DNA, the CDR3 is TGTGCCAGCAGCTTAGATGGGACTAGCGGAATATGGGGGAATACGCAGTATTTT.

The chain links TRBV19 to TRBJ2-1, with TRBD2 matching over 7 bases. V was pared by 0 bases and J by 6 bases, with 5 bases of the junction left unmatched. This CDR3 region has 15 residues. Per germline, CDR1 LNHDA and CDR2 SQIVND (reference sequence). The CDR3 nucleotides read TGTGCCAGTAGTATAGAGCGGGAGCTTTTCAATGAGCAGTTCTTC. It codes for CASSIERELFNEQFF.

The rearrangement uses TRBV28 and TRBJ2-7, with 7 bases matching TRBD1. The CDR3 contains 13 residues. The V gene's germline CDR1 is MDHEN and CDR2 SYDVKM. V was pared by 4 bases and J by 12 bases, with 12 bases of the junction left unmatched. The CDR3 DNA is TGTGCCAGCAGTTCTCCTAACAGGGGTCTGGCGTACTTC. This encodes CASSSPNRGLAYF.

This chain uses TRBV6-6 with TRBJ2-1, with TRBD1 as a possible D gene (6 bases). The V end was cut by 10 bases, the J end by 2 bases, with 12 bases between. CDR1 MNHNY and CDR2 SVGAGI come from the germline V gene (reference sequence). The CDR3 sequence is 13 residues long. The CDR3: CATSRTAYNEQFF. CDR3 in DNA: TGTGCCACGTCCCGGACAGCCTACAATGAGCAGTTCTTC.

This rearrangement joins TRBV7-6 to TRBJ2-7; D gene unclear. There are 13 residues in the CDR3. Trimming took off 2 bases at V and 5 bases at J, with 10 bases between the two ends. Germline lookup yields CDR1 SGHVS and CDR2 FNYEAQ. CDR3 protein: CASSLRRYDEQYF. CDR3 nucleotides: TGTGCCAGCAGCTTACGAAGATACGACGAGCAGTACTTC.

This clone showed up just once. V usage is TRBV19 and J usage is TRBJ2-1; 10 nucleotides agree with TRBD2. CDR1 is LNHDA and CDR2 is SQIVND in the germline V gene (reference sequence). This CDR3 spans 17 amino acids. V shed 3 bases and J 4 bases; nucleotides not matched to a gene: 9. This chain's CDR3 is CASSILGLAGGYNEQFF. CDR3 DNA: TGTGCCAGTAGTATCTTGGGGTTAGCGGGAGGATACAATGAGCAGTTCTTC.

V gene TRBV7-2 combines with J gene TRBJ2-7; 13 positions agree with TRBD2. Germline values: CDR1 SGHTA, CDR2 FQGNSA. The CDR3 is 15 residues long. Losses at the gene ends were 5 bases for V and 4 bases for J; bases not matched to a gene: 5. The CDR3 sequence is CASSPGLAGVYEQYF. The CDR3 coding sequence is TGTGCCAGCAGCCCTGGACTAGCGGGAGTATACGAGCAGTACTTC.

The chain links TRBV29-1 to TRBJ1-5; D is unresolved. V dropped 5 bases and J dropped 5 bases, with 10 bases sitting between them. CDR1 SQVTM and CDR2 ANQGSEA come from the germline V gene. The CDR3 length is 12 residues. The CDR3 DNA reads TGCAGCGTTCAGGTACCGGATCAGCCCCAGCATTTT. Amino acids: CSVQVPDQPQHF.

This clone was counted a single time. The gene calls are TRBV29-1 and TRBJ1-2; D call uncertain. This CDR3 is 15 amino acids long. V lost 2 bases, J lost 8 bases, and 21 bases lay in between. Germline V lookup: CDR1 SQVTM, CDR2 ANQGSEA. The CDR3 here is CSVESLQRASEGYTF. The CDR3 DNA reads as TGCAGCGTTGAAAGTCTACAGCGGGCGTCAGAGGGCTACACCTTC.

This chain links TRBV9 with TRBJ2-3, with 8 bases lining up with TRBD2. The ends lost 7 bases at V and 2 bases at J; junction bases unmatched: 3. This CDR3 has 13 amino acids. CDR1 is SGDLS and CDR2 is YYNGEE in the germline V gene. This CDR3 is CASQRENTDTQYF. CDR3 in DNA: TGTGCCAGCCAGCGGGAGAACACAGATACGCAGTATTTT.

The sample holds a few counts of this clone. The genes are TRBV5-1 and TRBJ1-1; D unresolved. Trimming took off 4 bases at V and 1 base at J, with 11 bases between the two ends. CDR3 length: 14 amino acids. Looked up from germline, CDR1 is SGHRS and CDR2 is YFSETQ. CDR3 loop: CASSPLERNTEAFF. The DNA of the CDR3 is TGCGCCAGCAGCCCTTTGGAGCGGAACACTGAAGCTTTCTTT.

This chain links TRBV5-1 with TRBJ2-7, with 11 bases aligning to TRBD2. V shed 4 bases, J shed 7 bases, and the junction held 10 bases outside the gene matches. Germline values: CDR1 SGHRS, CDR2 YFSETQ. CDR3 length: 15 amino acids. CDR3 nucleotide sequence: TGCGCCAGCAGCGTAACTAGCGGGAGTAGCAGTGAGCAGTACTTC. Its protein is CASSVTSGSSSEQYF.

This chain connects TRBV14 to TRBJ1-4, with D perhaps TRBD1 (5 bases). The germline gives CDR1 SGHDN, CDR2 FVKESK. This CDR3 spans 18 amino acids. The V and J ends lost 2 bases and 6 bases respectively, with 22 bases between them. CDR3 amino acids: CASSQPSPFNGAYEKLFF. The CDR3 nucleotides read TGTGCCAGCAGCCAACCCTCGCCGTTTAATGGGGCCTATGAAAAACTGTTTTTT.

CDR3 loop: CASSSGLAVYQETQYF. The CDR3 nucleotides read TGTGCCAGCAGCTCGGGACTAGCGGTATACCAAGAGACCCAGTACTTC. The genes are TRBV5-4 and TRBJ2-5; TRBD2 matches 11 bases. Per germline, CDR1 SGHNT and CDR2 YYREEE (reference sequence). J lost 0 bases, V lost 3 bases, and 4 bases had no gene match. The CDR3 spans 16 residues.

The chain couples TRBV5-1 to TRBJ2-2; 11 nucleotides align to TRBD2. V shed 4 bases and J 1 base; nucleotides not matched to a gene: 12. Germline V gives CDR1 SGHRS, CDR2 YFSETQ. The CDR3 sequence is 19 residues long. CDR3 in amino acids: CASSPRTSGRYKNTGELFF. For the CDR3, the DNA is TGCGCCAGCAGCCCGAGGACTAGCGGGCGGTACAAGAACACCGGGGAGCTGTTTTTT.

The V and J genes are TRBV5-1 and TRBJ2-2, with D perhaps TRBD2 (5 bases). The germline V gene has CDR1 SGHRS and CDR2 YFSETQ. CDR3 length: 17 residues. Trimming removed 4 bases from V and 5 bases from J, with 21 bases in between. CDR3 protein: CASSEYLWGEGTGELFF. For the CDR3, the DNA is TGCGCCAGCAGCGAATATCTATGGGGAGAAGGGACCGGGGAGCTGTTTTTT.

This rearrangement joins TRBV29-1 to TRBJ1-1, with 9 bases lining up with TRBD1. The ends lost 7 bases at V and 5 bases at J; junction bases unmatched: 8. Germline lookup yields CDR1 SQVTM and CDR2 ANQGSEA. The CDR3 totals 13 residues. The CDR3 DNA is TGCAGCGCCCACAGGGGGCATGGGACTGAAGCTTTCTTT. Translated, it gives CSAHRGHGTEAFF.

The chain couples TRBV6-1 to TRBJ1-5; tentative D call: TRBD1 (6 bases). Trimming removed 1 base at V and 6 bases at J, with 7 bases between. The CDR3 spans 13 residues. Germline V lookup: CDR1 MNHNS, CDR2 SASEGT. The CDR3 nucleotides are TGTGCCAGCAGTGAAGTCAGGGGTCAGCCCCAGCATTTT. The encoded protein is CASSEVRGQPQHF.

V gene TRBV9 combines with J gene TRBJ2-7; 12 bases line up with TRBD2. This CDR3 spans 16 amino acids. Germline assignment: CDR1 SGDLS and CDR2 YYNGEE. J gave up 4 bases and V 3 bases, and 8 bases lay outside the gene matches. The DNA of the CDR3 is TGTGCCAGCAGCGCGACTAGCGGGAGAAGCATATACGAGCAGTACTTC. Protein: CASSATSGRSIYEQYF.

The chain recombines TRBV5-1 with TRBJ1-3, with a weak D call TRBD1 (5 bases). V dropped 0 bases and J dropped 0 bases, with 13 bases sitting between them. There are 17 residues in the CDR3. Per the germline V gene, CDR1 is SGHRS and CDR2 is YFSETQ. CDR3 sequence: CASSLGDGSFSGNTIYF. CDR3 DNA: TGCGCCAGCAGCTTGGGGGACGGCTCCTTCTCTGGAAACACCATATATTTT. Full variable domain (rest looked up from reference TRBV5-1 and TRBJ1-3): KAGVTQTPRYLIKTRGQQVTLSCSPISGHRSVSWYQQTPGQGLQFLFEYFSETQRNKGNFPGRFSGRQFSNSRSEMNVSTLELGDSALYLCASSLGDGSFSGNTIYFGEGSWLTVV.

V gene TRBV10-3 combines with J gene TRBJ2-7; 7 nucleotides align to TRBD1. Trimming took 6 bases from V and 0 from J; bases not matched to a gene: 2. The CDR3 has 13 residues. Looked up from germline, CDR1 is ENHRY and CDR2 is SYGVKD. Here the CDR3 reads CAIRRDSSYEQYF. The DNA of the CDR3 is TGTGCCATCAGGAGGGACAGCTCCTACGAGCAGTACTTC.

V is TRBV4-2 and J is TRBJ2-1; perhaps TRBD2 as D (6 bases). Germline V CDR1 and CDR2: LGHNA, YNFKEQ. This CDR3 has 15 amino acids. V lost 4 bases, J lost 3 bases, and 13 bases lay in between. The CDR3 coding sequence is TGTGCCAGCAGCCCACTCATAGCGGACTACAATGAGCAGTTCTTC. Translation gives CASSPLIADYNEQFF.

The chain employs TRBV28 and TRBJ1-2, with 10 bases identical to TRBD1. The CDR3 length is 15 residues. Germline CDR1 MDHEN, CDR2 SYDVKM. V was pared by 10 bases and J by 6 bases, with 14 bases of the junction left unmatched. CDR3 loop: CATDVSRDRGHGYTF. The DNA of the CDR3 is TGTGCCACCGACGTGAGTAGGGACAGGGGTCATGGCTACACCTTC.

The chain carries TRBV6-5 and TRBJ1-2; a possible D gene is TRBD1 (6 bases). This CDR3 contains 13 residues. V lost 6 bases and J lost 0, with 8 bases in between. Germline CDR1 and CDR2: MNHEY and SVGAGI. The CDR3 region is CASRQGSNYGYTF. As DNA, the CDR3 is TGTGCCAGCAGGCAGGGGTCTAACTATGGCTACACCTTC.